This is a list of T cell receptor beta chains from one sample in a study of PD-L1 blockade in urothelial cancer. Data came from immunoSEQ multiplex PCR; TCRdb stores just in-frame clones and leaves some out. This sample has tens of thousands of clones; roughly 84% occur once, and the top ten carry approximately 1.5%. The input for sequencing was PBMCs, taken around atezolizumab (anti-PD-L1) treatment. The receptors stem from a man aged 45-65 years with urothelial cancer. The CDR3 runs from the conserved cysteine through the conserved F or W. The order of the fields is clone size, V gene, J gene, D gene, CDR3 protein, CDR3 DNA. D genes are given only for firm matches. Some rows mark clone size as missing; the rest say once, few, many or name a class of expanded clone.

>-|TRBV11-2|TRBJ1-3|-
CASSLFGGGTGNTIYF
TGTGCCAGCAGCTTATTCGGTGGGGGGACTGGAAACACCATATATTTT
>-|TRBV11-3|TRBJ2-5|TRBD1
CASSSGQVGLETQYF
TGTGCCAGCAGCTCGGGACAGGTCGGTTTGGAGACCCAGTACTTC
>-|TRBV5-6|TRBJ2-5|TRBD2
CASCAGGRETQYF
TGTGCCAGCTGTGCGGGGGGCAGGGAGACCCAGTACTTC
>-|TRBV19|TRBJ1-5|-
CASSPGGDSNQPQHF
TGTGCCAGTAGCCCCGGGGGTGATAGCAATCAGCCCCAGCATTTT
>-|TRBV5-8|TRBJ2-1|-
CASSLGHLASDNEQFF
TGTGCCAGCAGCTTGGGTCATTTGGCCTCCGACAATGAGCAGTTCTTC
>-|TRBV7-6|TRBJ2-3|TRBD1
CASKDRDTQYF
TGTGCCAGCAAGGACAGGGACACGCAGTATTTT
>-|TRBV6-5|TRBJ1-2|-
CASSKEQDPNYGYTF
TGTGCCAGCAGCAAAGAACAGGATCCTAACTATGGCTACACCTTC
>medium-sized|TRBV7-9|TRBJ2-7|-
CASSLQLGHEQYF
TGTGCCAGCAGCCTCCAGCTAGGTCACGAGCAGTACTTC
>-|TRBV11-2|TRBJ2-7|-
CASSLLRGKVGYEQYF
TGTGCCAGCAGCTTATTAAGGGGGAAGGTGGGCTACGAGCAGTACTTC
>-|TRBV6-5|TRBJ2-5|TRBD2
CASSYEAGVVQETQYF
TGTGCCAGCAGTTACGAGGCGGGAGTGGTCCAAGAGACCCAGTACTTC
>-|TRBV6-6|TRBJ2-1|TRBD2
CASSSLAGMRDEQFF
TGTGCCAGCAGTTCGTTAGCGGGAATGAGGGATGAGCAGTTCTTC
>once|TRBV18|TRBJ2-1|TRBD2
CASSTGLAGANEQFF
TGTGCCAGCTCTACGGGACTAGCGGGAGCGAATGAGCAGTTCTTC
>-|TRBV29-1|TRBJ2-1|TRBD2
CSVEAGTTYNEQFF
TGCAGCGTTGAAGCGGGGACTACATACAATGAGCAGTTCTTC
>-|TRBV27|TRBJ2-7|-
CASSLRGAEEQYF
TGTGCCAGCAGTTTACGGGGGGCGGAAGAGCAGTACTTC
>-|TRBV2|TRBJ1-2|TRBD1
CASSGTGSGYTF
TGTGCCAGCAGTGGGACAGGGTCTGGCTACACCTTC
>few|TRBV27|TRBJ2-7|-
CASSALRGAHEQYF
TGTGCCAGCAGTGCCCTTCGGGGGGCTCACGAGCAGTACTTC
>few|TRBV7-2|TRBJ1-5|-
CASSSPRGSNQPQHF
TGTGCCAGCAGCTCCCCGCGGGGTAGCAATCAGCCCCAGCATTTT
>once|TRBV19|TRBJ2-1|-
CASSTRARYNEQFF
TGTGCCAGTAGTACCAGGGCCCGATACAATGAGCAGTTCTTC
>-|TRBV27|TRBJ1-1|-
CASSLNRVTEAFF
TGTGCCAGCAGTCTAAACAGGGTTACTGAAGCTTTCTTT
>-|TRBV11-2|TRBJ2-3|-
CASTSATSPTLVRTQYF
TGTGCCAGCACCTCCGCCACGTCACCCACCTTGGTGCGGACGCAGTATTTT
>once|TRBV29-1|TRBJ2-7|-
CSVVGQPSYEQYF
TGCAGCGTTGTAGGACAACCCTCCTACGAGCAGTACTTC
>-|TRBV15|TRBJ1-2|-
CATSRDQAGAGDYGYTF
TGTGCCACCAGCAGAGATCAGGCGGGGGCTGGGGACTATGGCTACACCTTC
>once|TRBV30|TRBJ2-7|-
CAAASSYEQYF
TGTGCGGCGGCTAGCTCCTACGAGCAGTACTTC
>-|TRBV27|TRBJ2-7|TRBD1
CASSSRTGYEQYF
TGTGCCAGCAGTTCCAGGACAGGGTACGAGCAGTACTTC
>-|TRBV7-6|TRBJ1-5|-
CASSLEQGFNQPQHF
TGTGCCAGCAGCCTAGAGCAGGGCTTCAATCAGCCCCAGCATTTT
>once|TRBV5-1|TRBJ2-1|-
CASSQDSAKGFF
TGCGCCAGCAGCCAGGACTCCGCCAAGGGGTTCTTC
>-|TRBV7-6|TRBJ2-5|TRBD2
CASSLEQTSGQETQYF
TGTGCCAGCAGCTTAGAACAGACTAGCGGCCAAGAGACCCAGTACTTC
>once|TRBV5-1|TRBJ2-5|-
CASSTGRRQETQYF
TGCGCCAGCAGCACAGGACGGCGCCAAGAGACCCAGTACTTC
>-|TRBV4-1|TRBJ2-5|TRBD2
CASSQPEPRGRARETQYF
TGCGCCAGCAGCCAACCAGAGCCCCGCGGGAGGGCACGGGAGACCCAGTACTTC
>-|TRBV6-5|TRBJ1-1|TRBD1
CASSTRTGAYTEAFF
TGTGCCAGCAGTACCCGGACAGGGGCTTACACTGAAGCTTTCTTT
>-|TRBV11-2|TRBJ1-1|-
CASSSRGGVRAGNTEAFF
TGTGCCAGCAGCTCACGAGGCGGGGTCAGGGCAGGGAACACTGAAGCTTTCTTT
>-|TRBV27|TRBJ2-1|-
CASRGGPWNEQFF
TGTGCCAGCAGGGGCGGGCCGTGGAATGAGCAGTTCTTC
>-|TRBV2|TRBJ2-7|-
CASSEAAHEQYF
TGTGCCAGCAGTGAAGCGGCCCACGAGCAGTACTTC
>-|TRBV2|TRBJ2-7|-
CASSGPMGAEQYF
TGTGCCAGCAGTGGACCCATGGGGGCCGAGCAGTACTTC
>-|TRBV5-1|TRBJ2-7|-
CASSFRGSDYEQYF
TGCGCCAGCAGCTTTAGGGGATCCGACTACGAGCAGTACTTC
>few|TRBV19|TRBJ2-5|TRBD2
CASSRTSKETQYF
TGTGCCAGTAGTCGGACTAGCAAAGAGACCCAGTACTTC
>-|TRBV6-6|TRBJ2-7|-
CASSYSGGGPYEQYF
TGTGCCAGCAGTTACTCAGGCGGGGGCCCCTACGAGCAGTACTTC
>-|TRBV7-9|TRBJ2-5|-
CASSLSSGFQETQYF
TGTGCCAGCAGCTTATCGTCGGGATTTCAAGAGACCCAGTACTTC
>-|TRBV15|TRBJ2-7|-
CATSRGEYEQYF
TGTGCCACCAGCAGAGGGGAGTACGAGCAGTACTTC
>-|TRBV10-3|TRBJ1-1|TRBD1
CAISESQGVGTEAFF
TGTGCCATCAGTGAGTCTCAGGGGGTCGGCACTGAAGCTTTCTTT
>few|TRBV18|TRBJ2-7|-
CASSPSGHGSSYEQYF
TGTGCCAGCTCACCCTCGGGACACGGAAGCTCCTACGAGCAGTACTTC
>-|TRBV15|TRBJ2-1|TRBD2
CATSRDRPSGGRNEQFF
TGTGCCACCAGCAGAGATCGGCCTAGCGGGGGTAGGAATGAGCAGTTCTTC
>-|TRBV7-8|TRBJ1-1|-
CASSLVQGSLGTEAFF
TGTGCCAGCAGCTTAGTCCAGGGTTCGTTAGGCACTGAAGCTTTCTTT
>-|TRBV6-1|TRBJ2-2|TRBD1
CASSARTGSTGELFF
TGTGCCAGCAGTGCTCGGACAGGGTCCACCGGGGAGCTGTTTTTT
>-|TRBV19|TRBJ1-2|TRBD1
CASSIQGGANYGYTF
TGTGCCAGTAGTATACAGGGGGGAGCTAACTATGGCTACACCTTC
>-|TRBV5-1|TRBJ2-2|TRBD1
CASSLYPPGQANTGELFF
TGCGCCAGCAGCTTGTACCCGCCCGGACAGGCGAACACCGGGGAGCTGTTTTTT
>-|TRBV27|TRBJ2-7|TRBD2
CASSLSRLAGVGQYF
TGTGCCAGCAGTTTGAGTCGGCTAGCGGGAGTAGGGCAGTACTTC
>-|TRBV9|TRBJ2-3|TRBD2
CASGGLAGLTDTQYF
TGTGCCAGCGGCGGACTAGCGGGGCTCACAGATACGCAGTATTTT
>-|TRBV4-2|TRBJ2-7|-
CASSQELGTSYEQYF
TGTGCCAGCAGCCAAGAATTGGGCACCTCCTACGAGCAGTACTTC
>-|TRBV19|TRBJ2-7|TRBD1
CASSLRYRGIYEQYF
TGTGCCAGTAGTCTTCGATACAGGGGGATCTACGAGCAGTACTTC
>-|TRBV19|TRBJ2-3|-
CASSILAGITDTQYF
TGTGCCAGTAGTATCCTGGCAGGGATCACAGATACGCAGTATTTT